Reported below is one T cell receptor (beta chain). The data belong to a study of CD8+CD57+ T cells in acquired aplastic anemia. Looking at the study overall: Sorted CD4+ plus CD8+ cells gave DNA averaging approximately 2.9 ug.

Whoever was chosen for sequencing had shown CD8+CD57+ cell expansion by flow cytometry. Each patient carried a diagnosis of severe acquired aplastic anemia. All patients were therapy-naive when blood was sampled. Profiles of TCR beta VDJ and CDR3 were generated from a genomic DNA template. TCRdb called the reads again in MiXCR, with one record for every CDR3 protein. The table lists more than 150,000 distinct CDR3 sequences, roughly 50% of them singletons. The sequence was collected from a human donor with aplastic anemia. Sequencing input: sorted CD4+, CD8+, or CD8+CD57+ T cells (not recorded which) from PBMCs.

The CDR3 bases are TGTGCCAGCAGTCGCGGCGGCTTCCAGGGGGCGGTCGTTGATTCACCCCTCCACTTT. Translated, it gives CASSRGGFQGAVVDSPLHF. The V gene is TRBV11-2, the J gene TRBJ1-6, with 8 bases aligning to TRBD1. Losses at the gene ends were 6 bases for V and 8 bases for J; bases not matched to a gene: 21. Per germline, CDR1 SGHAT and CDR2 FQNNGV. The CDR3 sequence is 19 residues long.